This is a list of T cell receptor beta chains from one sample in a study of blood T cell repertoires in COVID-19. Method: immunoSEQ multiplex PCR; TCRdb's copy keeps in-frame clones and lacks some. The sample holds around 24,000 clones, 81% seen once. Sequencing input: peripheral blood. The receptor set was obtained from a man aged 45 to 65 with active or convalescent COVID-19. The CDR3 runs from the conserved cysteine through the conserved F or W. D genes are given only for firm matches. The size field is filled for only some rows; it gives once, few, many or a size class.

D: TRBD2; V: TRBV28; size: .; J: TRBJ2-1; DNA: TGTGCCAGCAGTTTGGGACCTAGCGGGGGACCCTACAATGAGCAGTTCTTC; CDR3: CASSLGPSGGPYNEQFF
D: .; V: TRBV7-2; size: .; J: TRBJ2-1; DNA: TGTGCCAGCAGCTTAGCCGTTTACAATGAGCAGTTCTTC; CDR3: CASSLAVYNEQFF
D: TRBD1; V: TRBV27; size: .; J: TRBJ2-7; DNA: TGTGCCAGCAGAAGGGGGCCCGAGCAGTACTTC; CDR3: CASRRGPEQYF
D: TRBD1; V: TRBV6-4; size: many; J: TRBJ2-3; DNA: TGTGCCAGCAGTGACACAGGGGGAAGCGGCACAGATACGCAGTATTTT; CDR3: CASSDTGGSGTDTQYF
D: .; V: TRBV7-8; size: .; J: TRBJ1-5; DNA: TGTGCCAGCAGCTCAGCCCCACTTTATAGCAATCAGCCCCAGCATTTT; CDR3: CASSSAPLYSNQPQHF
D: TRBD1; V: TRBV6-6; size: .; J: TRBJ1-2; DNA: TGTGCCAGCAGGGACCGGGACAGGGGTTATGGCTACACCTTC; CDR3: CASRDRDRGYGYTF
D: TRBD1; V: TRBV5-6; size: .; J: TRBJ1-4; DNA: TGTGCCAGCAGCTATGTGGGACAGACTAATGAAAAACTGTTTTTT; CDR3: CASSYVGQTNEKLFF
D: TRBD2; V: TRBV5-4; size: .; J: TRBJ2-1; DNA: TGTGCCAGCAGAACCGGGACTAACAATGAGCAGTTCTTC; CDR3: CASRTGTNNEQFF
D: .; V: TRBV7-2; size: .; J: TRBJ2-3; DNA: TGTGCCAGCAGCTTACAGGGGCCCCCAGATACGCAGTATTTT; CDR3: CASSLQGPPDTQYF
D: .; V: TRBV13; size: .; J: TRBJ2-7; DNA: TGTGCCAGCAGCTTAGGGGACAGTGGACGCGAGCAGTACTTC; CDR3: CASSLGDSGREQYF